These 26 T cell receptor beta chains came from one sample sequenced in a study of Graves' ophthalmopathy and Graves' hyperthyroidism. Amplified TCR beta CDR3 regions were obtained using RNA transcripts as template. A first-round RT-PCR used HTBI primers, followed by a second-round multiplex PCR. TCRdb reanalysed the multiplex PCR reads using MiXCR and keeps one entry per CDR3 protein. The table lists 450,000 to 600,000 distinct CDR3 sequences, 39% of them singletons. The specimen was peripheral blood or thyroid tissue (not recorded which). The receptors come from an adult man with Graves' hyperthyroidism.

The chain combines TRBV29-1 with TRBJ1-1, with 12 bases identical to TRBD1. V shed 6 bases, J shed 1 base, and the junction held 6 bases outside the gene matches. The CDR3 length is 15 residues. The germline CDR1 and CDR2 sequences are SQVTM and ANQGSEA. For the CDR3, the DNA is TGCAGCGTGCCGGGACAGGGGGCGAAGAACACTGAAGCTTTCTTT. Amino acid sequence: CSVPGQGAKNTEAFF.

There are many counts of this clonotype. V usage is TRBV2 and J usage is TRBJ1-2; the match to TRBD1 covers 7 bases. The CDR3 runs 13 residues. From germline, CDR1 is SNHLY and CDR2 FYNNEI. Trimming cost V 8 bases and J 8 bases; bases outside gene matches: 11. In DNA, the CDR3 is TGTGCCAGCGCAGGGGGACCCTTTGGCGGCTACACCTTC. Its translation: CASAGGPFGGYTF.

This clonotype was observed many times. J is TRBJ1-2 and V is TRBV5-1; D is unclear. CDR3 length: 17 amino acids. V dropped 0 bases and J dropped 6 bases, with 21 bases sitting between them. Per germline, CDR1 SGHRS and CDR2 YFSETQ. The CDR3 DNA sequence: TGCGCCAGCAGCTTGGGCCGCAAGGAGATGTCTTTCGATGGCTACACCTTC. Protein: CASSLGRKEMSFDGYTF.

The V gene is TRBV10-3, the J gene TRBJ1-5; weak D call: TRBD1 (5 bases). Germline assignment: CDR1 ENHRY and CDR2 SYGVKD. The CDR3 is 14 amino acids. The V end lost 6 bases, the J end lost 14 bases, and 23 bases lay between the germline ends. This CDR3 reads CAIRGDRSDGREHF. For the CDR3, the DNA is TGTGCCATCAGGGGGGACCGGTCGGATGGTCGAGAGCATTTT.

The chain combines TRBV10-2 with TRBJ2-3; 9 bases match TRBD2. Germline V lookup: CDR1 WSHSY, CDR2 SAAADI. V dropped 6 bases and J dropped 0; count of bases not matched to a gene: 4. CDR3 length equals 15 residues. Here the CDR3 reads CASRGLALSTDTQYF. CDR3 DNA sequence: TGCGCCAGCAGAGGACTAGCGCTTAGCACAGATACGCAGTATTTT.

This clonotype was observed at least ten times. The CDR3 DNA follows: TGCGCCAGCAGCTTGGCAGGGTCAACTGGCACTGAAGCTTTCTTT. This translates into CASSLAGSTGTEAFF. The chain couples TRBV5-1 to TRBJ1-1; D possibly corresponds to TRBD1 (5 bases). The CDR3 length is 15 residues. Germline assignment: CDR1 SGHRS and CDR2 YFSETQ. Trimming cost V 0 bases and J 4 bases, with 13 bases left between them.

This clonotype was seen once. The genes are TRBV20-1 and TRBJ2-3; D is uncertain. This CDR3 comprises 15 residues. CDR1 and CDR2 from the germline V gene are DFQATT and SNEGSKA (reference sequence). Trimming pared 5 bases from V and 1 base from J, leaving 16 bases between. CDR3 DNA: TGCAGTGCTCCGCGGCGGAGCCCCGGCACAGATACGCAGTATTTT. Its protein is CSAPRRSPGTDTQYF.

This clonotype was counted a few times. The rearrangement uses TRBV6-1 and TRBJ1-1; TRBD1 might be the D (5 bases). The CDR3 is made up of 15 amino acids. Trimming cost V 3 bases and J 1 base, with 12 bases left between them. Germline CDR1 and CDR2: MNHNS and SASEGT. CDR3 residues: CASSDPRGGNTEAFF. The CDR3 DNA sequence: TGTGCCAGCAGTGATCCTCGGGGGGGGAACACTGAAGCTTTCTTT.

To note about this clonotype: A much bigger clone sits one base away, suggesting this may be a read error. The chain joins TRBV5-1 to TRBJ2-7; D call uncertain. Trimming stripped 1 base from V and 1 base from J, with 21 bases between. CDR3 size: 18 residues. Per the germline V gene, CDR1 is SGHRS and CDR2 is YFSETQ. CDR3: CASSLNTSPRLGSYEQYF. The CDR3, as DNA: TGCGCCAGCAGCTTGAATACCTCCCCGAGATTGGGGTCCTACGAGCAGTACTTC.

In its sample, this clonotype was seen many times. This rearrangement joins TRBV2 to TRBJ1-1; the D gene is possibly TRBD1 (5 bases). CDR3 length equals 17 residues. Germline V CDR1 and CDR2: SNHLY, FYNNEI. V lost 4 bases and J lost 0, with 18 bases in between. CDR3 DNA: TGTGCCAGCAGTGGCCCACAGGATGTTGGGATGAACACTGAAGCTTTCTTT. Its translation is CASSGPQDVGMNTEAFF.

The chain joins TRBV5-6 to TRBJ2-5, with 7 positions matching TRBD1. The CDR3 spans 18 residues. J lost 1 base, V lost 2 bases, and 14 bases had no gene match. Germline V gene data show CDR1 as SGHDT and CDR2 as YYEEEE. CDR3 sequence reads: CASSLVASTGRVQETQYF. For the CDR3, the DNA is TGTGCCAGCAGCTTAGTCGCATCGACAGGGCGCGTCCAAGAGACCCAGTACTTC.

This clonotype was seen many times. The J gene is TRBJ2-2, the V gene TRBV6-5; D is uncertain. The V gene lost 6 bases and the J gene lost 1 base, with 6 bases spanning the gap. CDR3 size: 13 residues. Germline CDR1 MNHEY, CDR2 SVGAGI. This CDR3 is CASRQRNTGELFF. In DNA, the CDR3 is TGTGCCAGCAGACAGCGGAACACCGGGGAGCTGTTTTTT.

Concerning this clonotype: This clone may be a read error of a much larger clone one base away. V and J are TRBV20-1 and TRBJ2-7, with D possibly matching TRBD1 (6 bases). CDR3 length: 14 amino acids. Germline V gives CDR1 DFQATT, CDR2 SNEGSKA (reference sequence). V was shortened by 6 bases and J by 2 bases, with 17 bases between the two germline ends. Here the CDR3 reads CSATRDTTTYEQYF. The CDR3 nucleotides are TGCAGTGCAACCCGGGACACCACGACCTACGAGCAGTACTTC.

This clonotype showed up many times. V usage is TRBV6-6 and J usage is TRBJ2-7, with 11 nucleotides matching TRBD1. The CDR3 is made up of 15 amino acids. Germline V gene sequence: CDR1 MNHNY, CDR2 SVGAGI (reference sequence). V shed 6 bases, J shed 5 bases, and the junction held 9 bases outside the gene matches. The CDR3 DNA reads as TGTGCCAGCAGACCAACGGGACAGGGGGGACACGAGCAGTACTTC. This translates into CASRPTGQGGHEQYF.

This clonotype occurred many times. The chain combines TRBV7-9 with TRBJ1-1; D gene ambiguous. V lost 5 bases to trimming and J lost 2 bases, with 12 bases between them. The CDR3 is made up of 14 amino acids. Germline V gene sequence: CDR1 SEHNR, CDR2 FQNEAQ (reference sequence). The CDR3 nucleotides read TGTGCCAGCAGCACGCAAACAAGAAACACTGAAGCTTTCTTT. It translates to CASSTQTRNTEAFF.

The J gene is TRBJ2-7, the V gene TRBV15; D gene ambiguous. Germline V gives CDR1 LNHNV, CDR2 YYDKDF (reference sequence). Trimming removed 3 bases from V and 1 base from J, with 13 bases in between. CDR3 length equals 15 residues. In DNA, the CDR3 is TGTGCCACCAGCAGTTCCCAGCGCGGTTCCTACGAGCAGTACTTC. Encoded protein: CATSSSQRGSYEQYF.

This clonotype was detected many times. The chain uses TRBV20-1 and TRBJ1-5; tentative D call: TRBD1 (6 bases). The CDR3 totals 14 residues. Trimming took off 1 base at V and 10 bases at J, with 17 bases between the two ends. CDR1 and CDR2 from the germline V gene are DFQATT and SNEGSKA (reference sequence). CDR3 region: CSARAGARGPPQHF. The CDR3 coding sequence is TGCAGTGCTAGAGCTGGGGCCAGGGGACCACCCCAGCATTTT.

This clonotype was found many times. The chain combines TRBV19 with TRBJ1-2; perhaps TRBD1 as D (5 bases). Looked up from germline, CDR1 is LNHDA and CDR2 is SQIVND (reference sequence). The CDR3 sequence is 13 residues long. The germline V and J ends were trimmed by 10 bases and 0 bases, with 12 bases remaining between them. The CDR3 loop is CATTRGSNYGYTF. Here the CDR3 DNA reads TGTGCCACCACCCGGGGGTCTAACTATGGCTACACCTTC.

The genes are TRBV29-1 and TRBJ1-2, with 10 bases fitting TRBD1. The CDR3 extends over 14 amino acids. Per the germline V gene, CDR1 is SQVTM and CDR2 is ANQGSEA. Losses at the gene ends were 7 bases for V and 4 bases for J; bases not matched to a gene: 9. The CDR3 loop is CSAGWDRGIYGYTF. The DNA of the CDR3 is TGCAGCGCCGGTTGGGACAGGGGCATCTATGGCTACACCTTC. Based on the CDR3 plus reference TRBV29-1 and TRBJ1-2, the full variable domain is SAVISQKPSRDICQRGTSLTIQCQVDSQVTMMFWYRQQPGQSLTLIATANQGSEATYESGFVIDKFPISRPNLTFSTLTVSNMSPEDSSIYLCSAGWDRGIYGYTFGSGTRLTVV.

The J gene is TRBJ2-7, the V gene TRBV7-3; perhaps D is TRBD1 or TRBD2 (5 bases each). V lost 3 bases to trimming and J lost 0 bases, with 12 bases between them. The CDR3 is made up of 15 amino acids. The germline CDR1 and CDR2 sequences are SGHTA and FQGTGA. In DNA form, the CDR3 reads TGTGCCAGCAGCTTCGGGACCGAGAGCTCCTACGAGCAGTACTTC. Amino acids: CASSFGTESSYEQYF. Drawing the rest from reference TRBV7-3 and TRBJ2-7, the complete variable domain is GAGVSQTPSNKVTEKGKYVELRCDPISGHTALYWYRQSLGQGPEFLIYFQGTGAADDSGLPNDRFFAVRPEGSVSTLKIQRTERGDSAVYLCASSFGTESSYEQYFGPGTRLTVT.

The gene calls are TRBV7-9 and TRBJ2-7; D is ambiguous. The V gene lost 5 bases and the J gene lost 7 bases, with 21 bases spanning the gap. The CDR3 covers 15 residues. Per the germline V gene, CDR1 is SEHNR and CDR2 is FQNEAQ (reference sequence). The CDR3 region is CASSRTGRSYNEQYF. CDR3 nucleotides: TGTGCCAGCAGCCGAACCGGGCGCTCCTACAATGAGCAGTACTTC.

This clonotype appeared many times. This chain joins TRBV29-1 and TRBJ2-6, with 8 bases aligning to TRBD1. The CDR3 totals 16 residues. In germline, CDR1 is SQVTM, CDR2 ANQGSEA. V lost 3 bases and J lost 0; bases outside the gene matches: 4. CDR3 loop: CSVDGTGASGANVLTF. CDR3 nucleotides: TGCAGCGTTGATGGGACAGGAGCCTCTGGGGCCAACGTCCTGACTTTC.

This clonotype occurred many times. The rearrangement links TRBV19 to TRBJ1-1, with D perhaps matching TRBD1 (6 bases). The germline V gene has CDR1 LNHDA and CDR2 SQIVND (reference sequence). Trimming removed 5 bases from V and 1 base from J, with 14 bases in between. This CDR3 has 15 amino acids. The CDR3 DNA reads as TGTGCCAGTAGTGCCATGCAGACAGGGAACACTGAAGCTTTCTTT. Amino acids: CASSAMQTGNTEAFF.

In this sample, this clonotype turned up many times. The V and J genes are TRBV15 and TRBJ1-6; D is ambiguous. Germline V gene lookup returns CDR1 LNHNV and CDR2 YYDKDF (reference sequence). There are 14 residues in the CDR3. V lost 5 bases, J lost 7 bases, and 12 bases lay in between. CDR3 nucleotide sequence: TGTGCCACCAGCGGTGGACGGTTCAATTCACCCCTCCACTTT. The encoded protein is CATSGGRFNSPLHF.

This clonotype was seen only a few times. V gene TRBV14 combines with J gene TRBJ2-5, with 7 bases that match TRBD1. The CDR3 is made up of 15 amino acids. Trimming cost V 5 bases and J 1 base; bases outside gene matches: 7. Germline CDR1 is SGHDN and CDR2 is FVKESK. CDR3 nucleotides: TGTGCCAGCAGCTTCTCACAGGGGTCCCAAGAGACCCAGTACTTC. Its protein product is CASSFSQGSQETQYF.

This clonotype was observed a handful of times. The chain couples TRBV9 to TRBJ2-7, with TRBD1 identical over 8 bases. The V gene's germline CDR1 is SGDLS and CDR2 YYNGEE. Germline trimming cut 5 bases from V and 1 base from J; bases unmatched to any gene: 8. CDR3 length: 15 amino acids. CDR3 coding DNA: TGTGCCAGCAGTCAGAGGACAGGGAGGTCCTACGAGCAGTACTTC. Encoded protein: CASSQRTGRSYEQYF.